This T cell receptor (beta chain) was documented in a study of CD8+CD57+ T cells in acquired aplastic anemia. Genomic DNA provided the template from which TCR beta VDJ and CDR3 profiles were obtained. TCRdb re-called the reads through MiXCR, storing one row per CDR3 protein. Of roughly 500,000 distinct CDR3 sequences listed, about a third are singletons. It was patients with CD8+CD57+ cell expansion by flow cytometry who were chosen for sequencing. CDR1 is SEHNR, CDR2 FQNEAQ, per germline (reference sequence). V was pared by 3 bases and J by 6 bases, with 11 bases between. CDR3 length: 13 residues. This clonotype showed up many times.

The TCR sequence derives from a human donor with aplastic anemia. The sample consisted of sorted CD4+, CD8+, or CD8+CD57+ T cells (not recorded which) from PBMCs. The gene calls are TRBV7-9 and TRBJ1-2, with D possibly matching TRBD1 (5 bases). In nucleotides, the CDR3 is TGTGCCAGCAGCTTTTCACAGGAGGATGGCTACACCTTC. It translates to CASSFSQEDGYTF.